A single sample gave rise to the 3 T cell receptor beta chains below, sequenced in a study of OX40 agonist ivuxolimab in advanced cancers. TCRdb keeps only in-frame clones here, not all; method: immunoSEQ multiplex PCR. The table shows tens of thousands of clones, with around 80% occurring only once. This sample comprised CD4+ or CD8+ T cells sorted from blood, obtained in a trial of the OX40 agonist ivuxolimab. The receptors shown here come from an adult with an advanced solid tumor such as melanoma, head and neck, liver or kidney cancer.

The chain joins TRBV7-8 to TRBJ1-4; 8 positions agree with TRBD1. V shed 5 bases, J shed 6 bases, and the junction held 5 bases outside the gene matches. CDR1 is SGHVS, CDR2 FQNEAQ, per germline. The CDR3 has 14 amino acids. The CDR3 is CASSRDRGDEKLFF. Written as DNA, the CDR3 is TGTGCCAGCAGCCGAGACAGGGGAGATGAAAAACTGTTTTTT.

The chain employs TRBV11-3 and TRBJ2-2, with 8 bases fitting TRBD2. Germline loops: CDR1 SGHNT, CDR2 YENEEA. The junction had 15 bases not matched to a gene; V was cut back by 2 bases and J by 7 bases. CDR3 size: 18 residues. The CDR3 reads CASSLRLPGGGFGGELFF. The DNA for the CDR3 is TGTGCCAGCAGCTTACGCCTTCCGGGCGGGGGGTTTGGCGGGGAGCTGTTTTTT.

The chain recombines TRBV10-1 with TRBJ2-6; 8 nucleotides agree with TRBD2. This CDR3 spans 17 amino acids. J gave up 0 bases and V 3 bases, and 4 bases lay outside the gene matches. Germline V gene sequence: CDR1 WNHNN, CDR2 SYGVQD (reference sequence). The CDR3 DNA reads TGCGCCAGCAGTGAAAGTAGCGGGGCCTCTGGGGCCAACGTCCTGACTTTC. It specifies CASSESSGASGANVLTF.